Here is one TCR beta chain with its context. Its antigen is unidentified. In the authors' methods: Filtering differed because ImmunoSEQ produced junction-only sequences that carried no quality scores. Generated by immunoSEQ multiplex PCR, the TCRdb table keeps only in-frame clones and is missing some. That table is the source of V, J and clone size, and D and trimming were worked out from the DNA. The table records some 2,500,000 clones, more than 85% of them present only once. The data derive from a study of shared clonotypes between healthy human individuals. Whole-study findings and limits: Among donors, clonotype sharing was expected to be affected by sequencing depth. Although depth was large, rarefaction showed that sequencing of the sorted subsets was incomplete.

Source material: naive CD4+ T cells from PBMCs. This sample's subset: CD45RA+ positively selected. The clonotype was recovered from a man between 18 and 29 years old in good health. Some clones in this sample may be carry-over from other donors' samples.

CDR3 nucleotides: TGTGCCAGTAACCCATCCGGGACAAATGAAAAACTGTTTTTT. This encodes CASNPSGTNEKLFF. The chain joins TRBV19 to TRBJ1-4, with D possibly being TRBD1 (6 bases). The CDR3 consists of 14 residues. Between the trimmed V and J ends, which lost 7 bases and 5 bases, there was a span of 14 bases. Germline assignment: CDR1 LNHDA and CDR2 SQIVND (reference sequence).